This T cell receptor (beta chain) was captured by sequencing in a study of chemoradiotherapy in HPV16-positive cancers. On the study more broadly: Candidate HPV-specific clones and shared TCR motifs came from two HPV16-positive patients. Notes on the study in general: During treatment, candidate HPV-specific clones and E7-related motifs expanded in tumor. HPV-specific T cells were functionally defined from only a couple of HPV16-positive patients.

Sequencing was performed with immunoSEQ multiplex PCR; in TCRdb, only in-frame clones are kept and a portion is missing. The sample shows approximately 4,900 clones, more than 95% of them seen only once. In regard to this clone: Its antigen remains unknown.

This TCR was sampled from a human donor with HPV-associated anogenital cancer. The input for sequencing was tumor tissue, taken from a patient who underwent chemoradiotherapy.

The CDR3 DNA follows: TGCGCCAGCAGCCCGAGGGGGCCGGGGGGCTACACCTTC. Protein product: CASSPRGPGGYTF. The rearrangement joins TRBV5-1 to TRBJ1-2; TRBD1 agrees at 7 bases. This CDR3 spans 13 amino acids. Trimming took 4 bases from V and 8 from J; bases not matched to a gene: 8. Germline CDR1 SGHRS, CDR2 YFSETQ. Full variable domain (rest looked up from reference TRBV5-1 and TRBJ1-2): KAGVTQTPRYLIKTRGQQVTLSCSPISGHRSVSWYQQTPGQGLQFLFEYFSETQRNKGNFPGRFSGRQFSNSRSEMNVSTLELGDSALYLCASSPRGPGGYTFGSGTRLTVV.